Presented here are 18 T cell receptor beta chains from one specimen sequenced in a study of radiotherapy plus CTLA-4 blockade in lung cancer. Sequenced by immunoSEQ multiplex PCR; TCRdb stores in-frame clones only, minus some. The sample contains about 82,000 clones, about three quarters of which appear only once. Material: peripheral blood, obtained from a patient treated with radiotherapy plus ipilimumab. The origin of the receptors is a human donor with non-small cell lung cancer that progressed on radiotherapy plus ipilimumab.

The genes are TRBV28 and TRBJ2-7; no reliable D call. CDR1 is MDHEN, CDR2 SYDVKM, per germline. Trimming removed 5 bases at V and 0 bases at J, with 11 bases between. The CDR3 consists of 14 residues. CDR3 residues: CASSPFGSSYEQYF. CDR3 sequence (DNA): TGTGCCAGCAGTCCTTTTGGGTCCTCCTACGAGCAGTACTTC.

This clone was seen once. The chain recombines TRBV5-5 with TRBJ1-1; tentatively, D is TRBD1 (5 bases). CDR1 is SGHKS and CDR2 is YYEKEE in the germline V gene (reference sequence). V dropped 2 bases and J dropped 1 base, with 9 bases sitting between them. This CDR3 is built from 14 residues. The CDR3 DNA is TGTGCCAGCAGCTTCAATCAGGGGAACACTGAAGCTTTCTTT. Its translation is CASSFNQGNTEAFF.

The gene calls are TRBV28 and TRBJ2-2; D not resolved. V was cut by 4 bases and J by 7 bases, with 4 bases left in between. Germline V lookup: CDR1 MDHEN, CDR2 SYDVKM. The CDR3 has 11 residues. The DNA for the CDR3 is TGTGCCAGCAGTTCCCTCGGGGAGCTGTTTTTT. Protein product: CASSSLGELFF.

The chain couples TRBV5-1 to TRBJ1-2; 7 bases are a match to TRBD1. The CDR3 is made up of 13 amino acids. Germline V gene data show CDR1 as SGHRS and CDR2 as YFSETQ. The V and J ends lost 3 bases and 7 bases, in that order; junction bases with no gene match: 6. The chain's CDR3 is CASSSGTASGYTF. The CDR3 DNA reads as TGCGCCAGCAGCTCCGGGACAGCGTCTGGCTACACCTTC.

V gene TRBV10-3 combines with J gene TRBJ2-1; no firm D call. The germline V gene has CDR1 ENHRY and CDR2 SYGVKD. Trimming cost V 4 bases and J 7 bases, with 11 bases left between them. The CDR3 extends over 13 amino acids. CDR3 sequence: CAISVVGINEQFF. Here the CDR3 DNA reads TGTGCCATCAGTGTCGTGGGTATAAATGAGCAGTTCTTC.

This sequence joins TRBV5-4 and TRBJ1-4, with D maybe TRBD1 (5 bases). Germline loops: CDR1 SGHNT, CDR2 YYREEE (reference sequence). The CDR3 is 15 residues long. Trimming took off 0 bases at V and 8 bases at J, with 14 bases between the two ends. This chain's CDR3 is CASSLAGSVGEKLFF. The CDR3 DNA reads TGTGCCAGCAGCTTGGCAGGGAGTGTCGGCGAAAAACTGTTTTTT.

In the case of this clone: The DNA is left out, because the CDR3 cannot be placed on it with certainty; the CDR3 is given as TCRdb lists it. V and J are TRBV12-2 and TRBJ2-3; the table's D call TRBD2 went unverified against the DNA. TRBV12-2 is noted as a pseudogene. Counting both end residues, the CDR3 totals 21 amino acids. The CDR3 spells CASRLPAVASGSGEGTDTQYF.

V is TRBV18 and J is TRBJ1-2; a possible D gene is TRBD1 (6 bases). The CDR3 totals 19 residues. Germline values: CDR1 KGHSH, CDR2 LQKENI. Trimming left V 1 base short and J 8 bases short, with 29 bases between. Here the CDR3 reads CASSPLPRPTTGDTRGYTF. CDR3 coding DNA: TGTGCCAGCTCACCACTTCCCCGACCGACGACAGGCGATACTCGAGGCTACACCTTC.

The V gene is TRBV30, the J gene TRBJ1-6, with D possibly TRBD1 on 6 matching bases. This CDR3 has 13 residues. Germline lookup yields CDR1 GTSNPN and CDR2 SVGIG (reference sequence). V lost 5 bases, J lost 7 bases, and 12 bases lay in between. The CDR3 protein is CAWVEGGNSPLHF. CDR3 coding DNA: TGTGCCTGGGTGGAGGGGGGGAATTCACCCCTCCACTTT.

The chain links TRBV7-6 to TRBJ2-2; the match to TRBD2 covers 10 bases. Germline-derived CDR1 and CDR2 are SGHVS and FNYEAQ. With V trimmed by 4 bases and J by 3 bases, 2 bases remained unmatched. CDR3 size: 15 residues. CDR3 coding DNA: TGTGCCAGCAGCTGGACTAGCGGATACACCGGGGAGCTGTTTTTT. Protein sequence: CASSWTSGYTGELFF.

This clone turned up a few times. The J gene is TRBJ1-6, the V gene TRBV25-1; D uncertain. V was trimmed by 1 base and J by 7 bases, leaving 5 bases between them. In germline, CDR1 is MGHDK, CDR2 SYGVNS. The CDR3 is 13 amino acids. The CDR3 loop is CASSESVNSPLHF. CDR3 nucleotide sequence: TGTGCCAGCAGTGAATCGGTGAATTCACCCCTCCACTTT.

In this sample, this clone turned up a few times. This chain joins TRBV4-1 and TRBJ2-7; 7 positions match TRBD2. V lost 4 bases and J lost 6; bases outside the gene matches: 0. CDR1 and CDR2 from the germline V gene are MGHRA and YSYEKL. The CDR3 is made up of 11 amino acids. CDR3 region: CASSPGGEQYF. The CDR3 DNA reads TGCGCCAGCAGCCCGGGGGGCGAGCAGTACTTC.

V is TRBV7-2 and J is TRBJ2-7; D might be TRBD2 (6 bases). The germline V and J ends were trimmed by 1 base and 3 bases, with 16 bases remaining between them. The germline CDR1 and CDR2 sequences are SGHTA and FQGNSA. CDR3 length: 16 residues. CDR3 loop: CASSLGLGGPDYEQYF. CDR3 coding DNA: TGTGCCAGCAGCTTAGGACTGGGGGGACCTGACTACGAGCAGTACTTC. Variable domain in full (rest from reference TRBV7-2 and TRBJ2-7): GAGVSQSPSNKVTEKGKDVELRCDPISGHTALYWYRQSLGQGLEFLIYFQGNSAPDKSGLPSDRFSAERTGGSVSTLTIQRTQQEDSAVYLCASSLGLGGPDYEQYFGPGTRLTVT.

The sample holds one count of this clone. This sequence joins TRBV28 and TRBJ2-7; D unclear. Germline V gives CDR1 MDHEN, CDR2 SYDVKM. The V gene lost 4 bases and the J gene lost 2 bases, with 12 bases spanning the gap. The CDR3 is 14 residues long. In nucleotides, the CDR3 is TGTGCCAGCAGTTCTACGGACCTAACCTACGAGCAGTACTTC. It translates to CASSSTDLTYEQYF. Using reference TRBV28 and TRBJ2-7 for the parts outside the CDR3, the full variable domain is DVKVTQSSRYLVKRTGEKVFLECVQDMDHENMFWYRQDPGLGLRLIYFSYDVKMKEKGDIPEGYSVSREKKERFSLILESASTNQTSMYLCASSSTDLTYEQYFGPGTRLTVT.

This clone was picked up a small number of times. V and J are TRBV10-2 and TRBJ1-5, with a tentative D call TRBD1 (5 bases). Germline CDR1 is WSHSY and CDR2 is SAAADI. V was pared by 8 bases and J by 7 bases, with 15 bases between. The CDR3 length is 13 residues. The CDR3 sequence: CASHDSIGQPQHF. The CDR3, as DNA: TGCGCCAGCCACGACAGTATAGGACAGCCCCAGCATTTT.

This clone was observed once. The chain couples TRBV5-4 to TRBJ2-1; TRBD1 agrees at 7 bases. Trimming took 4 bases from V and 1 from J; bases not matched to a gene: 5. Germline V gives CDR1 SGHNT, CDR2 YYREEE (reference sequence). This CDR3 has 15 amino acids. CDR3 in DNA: TGTGCCAGCAGCGCAGGGACAGATTCCTACAATGAGCAGTTCTTC. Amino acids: CASSAGTDSYNEQFF.

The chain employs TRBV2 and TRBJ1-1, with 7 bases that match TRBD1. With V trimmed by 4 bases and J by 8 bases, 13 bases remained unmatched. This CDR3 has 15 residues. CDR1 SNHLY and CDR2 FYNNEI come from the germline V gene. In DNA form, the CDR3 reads TGTGCCAGCAGTGTGAATTTTGGGCAGGGGGGCGAAGCTTTCTTT. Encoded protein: CASSVNFGQGGEAFF.

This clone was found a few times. The CDR3 loop reads CASSLSGSLYGYTF. CDR3 coding DNA: TGTGCCAGCAGTTTATCTGGCAGTCTCTATGGCTACACCTTC. This sequence joins TRBV27 and TRBJ1-2; the D is unclear. Germline V gene sequence: CDR1 MNHEY, CDR2 SMNVEV (reference sequence). The CDR3 contains 14 residues. Trimming left V 0 bases short and J 4 bases short, with 9 bases between.